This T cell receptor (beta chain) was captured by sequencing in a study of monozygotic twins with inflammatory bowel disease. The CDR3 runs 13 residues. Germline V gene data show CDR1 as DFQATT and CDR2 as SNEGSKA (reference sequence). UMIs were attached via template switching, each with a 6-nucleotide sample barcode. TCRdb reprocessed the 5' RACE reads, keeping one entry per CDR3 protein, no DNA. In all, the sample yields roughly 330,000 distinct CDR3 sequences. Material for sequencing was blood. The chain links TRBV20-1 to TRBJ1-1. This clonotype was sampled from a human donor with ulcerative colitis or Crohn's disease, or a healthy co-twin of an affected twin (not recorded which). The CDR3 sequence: CSARDAGPLEAFF.